This T cell receptor (beta chain) appears in the sequencing data of a study of blood T cell repertoires in COVID-19. On the study more broadly: Sites in the United States, Italy and Spain provided acute and convalescent COVID-19 samples. The cDNA or gDNA used as material had been derived from T cells, B-cell-depleted T cells, or PBMCs.

As handled by the study authors: Cell counts per sample came from amplifying reference gene primers. The method was immunoSEQ multiplex PCR; TCRdb's version includes in-frame clones alone and lacks a portion of them. V, J and clone size are those of that table, while D and trimming were read from the DNA. Of roughly 40,000 clones in the sample, around 85% were seen once. The germline V gene has CDR1 SGHNT and CDR2 YENEEA. This CDR3 comprises 17 residues. V shed 2 bases and J shed 2 bases, with 18 bases lying between them. The source is a woman older than 75 with acute or convalescent COVID-19. The specimen sequenced was peripheral blood. The chain couples TRBV11-3 to TRBJ2-5; weak D call: TRBD1 (6 bases). CDR3 sequence reads: CASSLKAFPGQQETQYF. The CDR3 nucleotides are TGTGCCAGCAGCTTAAAGGCATTTCCGGGACAACAAGAGACCCAGTACTTC.